This TCR beta chain was identified in a study of post-analysis software for immune sequencing data. Findings of the study overall: Patients used about five TRBV segments, including TRBV5-6, TRBV5-1 and TRBV20-1, more often than controls.

Only one count was recorded for this clonotype. Its cognate antigen is unknown. V shed 7 bases, J shed 6 bases, and the junction held 13 bases outside the gene matches. There are 16 residues in the CDR3. Germline CDR1 MDHEN, CDR2 SYDVKM. Unique molecular identifiers tagged the TCR beta cDNA libraries. Via MiXCR, TCRdb re-called the PCR reads, giving one row per CDR3 protein. The sample lists hundreds of thousands of distinct CDR3 sequences, roughly two fifths occurring once. The chain couples TRBV28 to TRBJ2-2; 8 positions match TRBD2. The sequence derives from a girl aged 10-17 years with multiple sclerosis. The specimen sequenced was blood. CDR3 nucleotides: TGTGCCAGCACCACCGGGGGGGGCGTTACGGCCGGGGAGCTGTTTTTT. Translated, it gives CASTTGGGVTAGELFF.